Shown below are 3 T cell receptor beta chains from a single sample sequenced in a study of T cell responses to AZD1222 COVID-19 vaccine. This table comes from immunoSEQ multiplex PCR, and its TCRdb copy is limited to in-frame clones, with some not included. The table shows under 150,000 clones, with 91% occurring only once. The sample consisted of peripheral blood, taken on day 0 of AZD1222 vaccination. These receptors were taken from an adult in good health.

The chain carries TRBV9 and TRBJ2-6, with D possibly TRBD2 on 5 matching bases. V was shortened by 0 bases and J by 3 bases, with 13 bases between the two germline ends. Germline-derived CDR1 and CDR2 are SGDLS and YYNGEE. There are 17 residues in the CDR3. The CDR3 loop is CASSVALNGVGANVLTF. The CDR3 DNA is TGTGCCAGCAGCGTAGCTTTGAACGGGGTTGGGGCCAACGTCCTGACTTTC.

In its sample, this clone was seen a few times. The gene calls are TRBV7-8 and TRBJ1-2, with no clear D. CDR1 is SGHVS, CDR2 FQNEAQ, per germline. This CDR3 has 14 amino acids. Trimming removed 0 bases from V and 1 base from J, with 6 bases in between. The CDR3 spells CASSLAGFNYGYTF. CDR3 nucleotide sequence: TGTGCCAGCAGCTTAGCAGGGTTTAACTATGGCTACACCTTC.

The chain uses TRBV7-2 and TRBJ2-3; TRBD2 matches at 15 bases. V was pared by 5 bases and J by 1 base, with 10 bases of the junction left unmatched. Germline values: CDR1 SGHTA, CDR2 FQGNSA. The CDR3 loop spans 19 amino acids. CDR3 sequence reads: CASSVRPGTSGRRTDTQYF. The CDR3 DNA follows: TGTGCCAGCAGCGTCCGTCCCGGGACTAGCGGGAGGCGCACAGATACGCAGTATTTT.